A single sample is the source of the 29 T cell receptor beta chains below, sequenced in a study of beta chain features in type 1 diabetes. The sequenced template was cDNA made from the entire isolated RNA. Produced via immunoSEQ multiplex PCR; TCRdb's table is partial and in-frame only. The table shows approximately 300,000 clones, with around 10% occurring only once. The specimen sequenced was naive CD4+ T cells from blood. These receptors were collected from a woman aged 25 to 39 in good health.

This clone was observed a handful of times. The genes are TRBV7-9 and TRBJ2-7; the match to TRBD2 covers 8 bases. V lost 5 bases and J lost 6; bases outside the gene matches: 3. The CDR3 contains 12 residues. Germline CDR1 reads SEHNR; CDR2 reads FQNEAQ (reference sequence). The CDR3 DNA sequence: TGTGCCAGCAGCCGGACTAGCACCGAGCAGTACTTC. This encodes CASSRTSTEQYF.

The chain employs TRBV6-5 and TRBJ2-1, with a possible D match to TRBD2 (6 bases). The germline V gene has CDR1 MNHEY and CDR2 SVGAGI. The CDR3 is 15 residues long. V gave up 8 bases and J gave up 2 bases, with 16 bases separating them. The CDR3 bases are TGTGCCAGCGCCTTAGGAGGGAGCCCCTACAATGAGCAGTTCTTC. As protein: CASALGGSPYNEQFF.

The chain employs TRBV4-3 and TRBJ2-1; a weak D match, TRBD2 (6 bases). The CDR3 totals 16 residues. Germline V gives CDR1 LGHNA, CDR2 YSLEER. V was clipped by 0 bases and J by 4 bases, with 13 bases between them. The CDR3 reads CASSQDNAGSYNEQFF. CDR3 nucleotide sequence: TGCGCCAGCAGCCAAGATAACGCGGGATCTTACAATGAGCAGTTCTTC.

The chain combines TRBV5-1 with TRBJ2-4, with TRBD1 matching 8 bases. With 0 bases clipped from V and 5 bases from J, the junction kept 7 bases outside the gene matches. Per germline, CDR1 SGHRS and CDR2 YFSETQ. The length of the CDR3 is 16 residues. As DNA, the CDR3 is TGCGCCAGCAGCTTGGCCGGACAGGGATCCCAAAACATTCAGTACTTC. As protein: CASSLAGQGSQNIQYF.

This clone has just a few counts. V usage is TRBV7-6 and J usage is TRBJ2-4, with TRBD1 identical over 8 bases. The CDR3 has 17 amino acids. After removal of 0 bases from V and 0 bases from J, the junction contained 4 bases not matched to a gene. Germline values: CDR1 SGHVS, CDR2 FNYEAQ. CDR3 in DNA: TGTGCCAGCAGCTTAGCCGGGACAGGTCTAGCCAAAAACATTCAGTACTTC. Protein: CASSLAGTGLAKNIQYF.

This clone was counted only a few times. V and J are TRBV21-1 and TRBJ1-1; the table's D gene call, TRBD1, was not cross checked with the DNA. TRBV21-1 is classified as a pseudogene. The CDR3 runs 13 residues. Here the CDR3 DNA reads TGTGCCAGCAGAGGTAGGACAGGAGGTGAAGCTTTCTTT. Translation: CASRGRTGGEAFF.

The genes are TRBV5-1 and TRBJ2-3, with 7 bases matching TRBD1. This CDR3 is built from 14 residues. The V gene end was trimmed by 4 bases and the J gene end by 0 bases; junction bases not matched to a gene: 2. Germline CDR1 SGHRS, CDR2 YFSETQ. Here the CDR3 reads CASSKGQSTDTQYF. The CDR3 nucleotides are TGCGCCAGCAGCAAGGGACAGAGCACAGATACGCAGTATTTT.

This chain connects TRBV5-4 to TRBJ2-5, with D maybe TRBD1 (6 bases). The germline V gene has CDR1 SGHNT and CDR2 YYREEE (reference sequence). The CDR3 totals 13 residues. The V and J ends lost 3 bases and 3 bases respectively, with 9 bases between them. The CDR3 coding sequence is TGTGCCAGCAGCTCTAGGACAGAAGAGACCCAGTACTTC. Its translation: CASSSRTEETQYF.

The rearrangement uses TRBV9 and TRBJ1-4; D is undetermined. Germline V gene lookup returns CDR1 SGDLS and CDR2 YYNGEE. The length of the CDR3 is 15 residues. Trimming shortened V by 4 bases and J by 6 bases, and 16 bases separated the two germline ends. The CDR3 here is CASSPSAGYDEKLFF. DNA for the CDR3: TGTGCCAGCAGCCCCAGCGCGGGGTACGATGAAAAACTGTTTTTT.

This chain uses TRBV18 with TRBJ2-5; tentatively, D is TRBD2 (5 bases). Trimming stripped 6 bases from V and 4 bases from J, with 12 bases between. The germline V gene has CDR1 KGHSH and CDR2 LQKENI. The CDR3 is made up of 13 amino acids. CDR3 DNA: TGTGCCAGCTCCTCTACAGAGGGAGAGACCCAGTACTTC. It yields the protein CASSSTEGETQYF.

This rearrangement joins TRBV30 to TRBJ2-6; D unresolved. With 0 bases removed from V and 12 bases from J, the gap between germline ends came to 6 bases. This CDR3 comprises 11 residues. Germline V gene lookup returns CDR1 GTSNPN and CDR2 SVGIG (reference sequence). The CDR3 here is CAWSVEVVLTF. The CDR3 DNA reads as TGTGCCTGGAGTGTAGAGGTCGTCCTGACTTTC. The complete variable domain, with remaining parts taken from reference TRBV30 and TRBJ2-6, reads SQTIHQWPATLVQPVGSPLSLECTVEGTSNPNLYWYRQAAGRGLQLLFYSVGIGQISSEVPQNLSASRPQDRQFILSSKKLLLSDSGFYLCAWSVEVVLTFGAGSRLTVL.

The V call is TRBV15, the J call TRBJ2-7; D gene unclear. V shed 0 bases and J shed 0 bases, with 9 bases lying between them. CDR3 length equals 15 residues. Germline assignment: CDR1 LNHNV and CDR2 YYDKDF (reference sequence). The CDR3 reads CATSREKYSSYEQYF. The DNA of the CDR3 is TGTGCCACCAGCAGAGAGAAATACAGCTCCTACGAGCAGTACTTC.

The chain combines TRBV19 with TRBJ2-1; possibly TRBD2 for D (6 bases). Trimming stripped 3 bases from V and 6 bases from J, with 12 bases between. CDR3 length: 14 residues. The germline CDR1 and CDR2 sequences are LNHDA and SQIVND (reference sequence). The CDR3 sequence is CASSMGGGTNEQFF. The CDR3 nucleotides are TGTGCCAGTAGTATGGGGGGAGGAACCAATGAGCAGTTCTTC.

V gene TRBV9 combines with J gene TRBJ2-6; 11 bases map to TRBD2. V shed 2 bases, J shed 1 base, and the junction held 2 bases outside the gene matches. Germline assignment: CDR1 SGDLS and CDR2 YYNGEE. The CDR3 covers 17 residues. CDR3 nucleotide sequence: TGTGCCAGCAGCGTCCCTAGCGGGAGGTCTGGGGCCAACGTCCTGACTTTC. Protein: CASSVPSGRSGANVLTF.

The V call is TRBV5-1, the J call TRBJ2-3; the D gene is possibly TRBD2 (6 bases). Trimming left V 4 bases short and J 0 bases short, with 15 bases between. Germline CDR1 is SGHRS and CDR2 is YFSETQ. This CDR3 contains 16 residues. CDR3 sequence reads: CASSPGARASTDTQYF. In DNA form, the CDR3 reads TGCGCCAGCAGCCCGGGAGCACGCGCTAGCACAGATACGCAGTATTTT.

This clone was seen only a few times. The chain carries TRBV15 and TRBJ2-2; D unclear. Between the trimmed V and J ends, which lost 0 bases and 8 bases, there was a span of 10 bases. The CDR3 loop spans 14 amino acids. In germline, CDR1 is LNHNV, CDR2 YYDKDF (reference sequence). CDR3 region: CATSRDPSEGELFF. Written as DNA, the CDR3 is TGTGCCACCAGCAGAGATCCCTCGGAGGGGGAGCTGTTTTTT.

This clone came up a few times. The rearrangement joins TRBV7-9 to TRBJ1-1; no clear D gene. The CDR3 extends over 13 amino acids. CDR1 is SEHNR, CDR2 FQNEAQ, per germline (reference sequence). V lost 5 bases to trimming and J lost 1 base, with 8 bases between them. As DNA, the CDR3 is TGTGCCAGCAGCCCTGTAGCGAACACTGAAGCTTTCTTT. This encodes CASSPVANTEAFF.

This clone has only a few counts. The chain has TRBV28 and TRBJ2-5; 7 bases are shared with TRBD2. The trim removed 6 bases at V and 2 bases at J, leaving 3 bases unmatched. The germline V gene has CDR1 MDHEN and CDR2 SYDVKM. The CDR3 has 13 amino acids. The CDR3 nucleotides read TGTGCCAGCAGATTTAGCGGGCAAGAGACCCAGTACTTC. Its protein is CASRFSGQETQYF.

This clone was observed a handful of times. The rearrangement links TRBV23-1 to TRBJ1-2; no definite D call. TRBV23-1 is an open reading frame whose function is uncertain. The CDR3 is 20 residues long. V lost 0 bases and J lost 3, with 26 bases in between. The CDR3, as DNA: TGCGCCAGCAGTCAATCTAACCATATTTGGCCGACTCCTCCGGACTATGGCTACACCTTC. It translates to CASSQSNHIWPTPPDYGYTF.

This clone was detected only a few times. The chain uses TRBV28 and TRBJ2-5, with 7 bases fitting TRBD2. The CDR3 is made up of 16 amino acids. Losses at the gene ends were 5 bases for V and 9 bases for J; bases not matched to a gene: 18. Germline V gene sequence: CDR1 MDHEN, CDR2 SYDVKM. The CDR3 sequence: CASSPPPPREGRAQYF. The CDR3 DNA sequence: TGTGCCAGCAGTCCCCCGCCTCCAAGAGAAGGGAGGGCCCAGTACTTC. The full variable domain, with the rest looked up from reference TRBV28 and TRBJ2-5, is DVKVTQSSRYLVKRTGEKVFLECVQDMDHENMFWYRQDPGLGLRLIYFSYDVKMKEKGDIPEGYSVSREKKERFSLILESASTNQTSMYLCASSPPPPREGRAQYFGPGTRLLVL.

The chain carries TRBV29-1 and TRBJ2-7; D remains ambiguous. V lost 7 bases to trimming and J lost 3 bases, with 10 bases between them. CDR1 is SQVTM and CDR2 is ANQGSEA in the germline V gene. There are 11 residues in the CDR3. As DNA, the CDR3 is TGCAGCGGGAGTAAAAACTACGAGCAGTACTTC. Translation: CSGSKNYEQYF.

V usage is TRBV29-1 and J usage is TRBJ2-7, with 7 bases lining up with TRBD1. Per germline, CDR1 SQVTM and CDR2 ANQGSEA. The CDR3 length is 12 residues. V shed 6 bases and J 3 bases; nucleotides not matched to a gene: 5. CDR3 nucleotide sequence: TGCAGCGTCGGACAGGTTGGCTACGAGCAGTACTTC. Its protein is CSVGQVGYEQYF.

In its sample, this clone was seen a few times. CDR3 in DNA: TGTGCCAGCAGCAAAGAGAGGGGGCACTTCTCCTACGAGCAGTACTTC. Amino acid sequence: CASSKERGHFSYEQYF. The genes are TRBV21-1 and TRBJ2-7; the D call in the table, TRBD1, was not verified against the DNA. TRBV21-1 is tagged as a pseudogene. The CDR3 contains 16 residues.

The genes are TRBV2 and TRBJ2-1; 11 positions match TRBD2. Losses at the gene ends were 7 bases for V and 5 bases for J; bases not matched to a gene: 4. The CDR3 sequence is 14 residues long. CDR1 and CDR2 (germline): SNHLY, FYNNEI. CDR3 protein: CASTPGLADNEQFF. CDR3 in DNA: TGTGCCAGCACCCCGGGACTAGCGGACAATGAGCAGTTCTTC.

V gene TRBV18 combines with J gene TRBJ1-5; D gene uncertain. The CDR3 spans 13 residues. Looked up from germline, CDR1 is KGHSH and CDR2 is LQKENI. The V gene lost 2 bases and the J gene lost 5 bases, with 7 bases spanning the gap. The CDR3 nucleotides are TGTGCCAGCTCACCAACAGAAGATCAGCCCCAGCATTTT. Amino acids: CASSPTEDQPQHF.

This clone has just a few counts. This chain uses TRBV18 with TRBJ2-7, with 7 positions matching TRBD1. The CDR3 is made up of 15 amino acids. V lost 0 bases to trimming and J lost 6 bases; unmatched junction nucleotides: 8. Germline assignment: CDR1 KGHSH and CDR2 LQKENI. For the CDR3, the DNA is TGTGCCAGCTCACCACCGACAGGGCCTATCCCCGAGCAGTACTTC. The encoded protein is CASSPPTGPIPEQYF. Full variable domain (outside the CDR3, taken from reference TRBV18 and TRBJ2-7): NAGVMQNPRHLVRRRGQEARLRCSPMKGHSHVYWYRQLPEEGLKFMVYLQKENIIDESGMPKERFSAEFPKEGPSILRIQQVVRGDSAAYFCASSPPTGPIPEQYFGPGTRLTVT.

This clone has a handful of counts. The chain joins TRBV6-5 to TRBJ2-7, with 12 bases identical to TRBD2. Germline V gene data show CDR1 as MNHEY and CDR2 as SVGAGI. CDR3 size: 14 residues. V lost 6 bases, J lost 7 bases, and 7 bases stayed unmatched. The CDR3 DNA reads as TGTGCCAGCAGGAGACTAGCGGGAGATGGTGAGCAGTACTTC. Amino acids: CASRRLAGDGEQYF.

This clone has a handful of counts. The chain carries TRBV18 and TRBJ2-6; 10 bases match TRBD1. Per germline, CDR1 KGHSH and CDR2 LQKENI. With 0 bases clipped from V and 13 bases from J, the junction kept 9 bases outside the gene matches. This CDR3 has 16 amino acids. Written as DNA, the CDR3 is TGTGCCAGCTCACCACCGTCTGGGACAGGGGCCGCAGTCCTGACTTTC. Translation gives CASSPPSGTGAAVLTF.

V usage is TRBV18 and J usage is TRBJ2-3; 15 bases are a match to TRBD2. Germline V gene lookup returns CDR1 KGHSH and CDR2 LQKENI. J was trimmed by 7 bases and V by 0 bases; bases with no gene match: 17. CDR3 size: 21 residues. CDR3 sequence (DNA): TGTGCCAGCTCACCACCGGGACTAGCGGGAGGCGGAAGGAACAACCAAAATACGCAGTATTTT. It is translated as CASSPPGLAGGGRNNQNTQYF.